This T cell receptor beta chain emerged from a study of blood T cell repertoires in COVID-19. Whole-study context: T cells, B-cell-depleted T cells, or PBMCs supplied cDNA or gDNA.

CDR3 length: 14 amino acids. V was trimmed by 3 bases and J by 14 bases, leaving 17 bases between them. Germline CDR1 SEHNR, CDR2 FQNEAQ (reference sequence). Some clones are missing from TCRdb's copy, which holds only in-frame ones; the method was immunoSEQ multiplex PCR. The profile covers 100,000 to 150,000 clones, with approximately 83% appearing a single time and 8% to 10% taken by the ten largest. Sequenced sample: peripheral blood. The chain couples TRBV7-9 to TRBJ1-6; D is undetermined. The sequence was collected from a man aged 35-49 years with active or convalescent COVID-19. CDR3: CASSFDVQVPSLHF. As DNA, the CDR3 is TGTGCCAGCAGCTTTGATGTTCAGGTTCCATCCCTCCACTTT.